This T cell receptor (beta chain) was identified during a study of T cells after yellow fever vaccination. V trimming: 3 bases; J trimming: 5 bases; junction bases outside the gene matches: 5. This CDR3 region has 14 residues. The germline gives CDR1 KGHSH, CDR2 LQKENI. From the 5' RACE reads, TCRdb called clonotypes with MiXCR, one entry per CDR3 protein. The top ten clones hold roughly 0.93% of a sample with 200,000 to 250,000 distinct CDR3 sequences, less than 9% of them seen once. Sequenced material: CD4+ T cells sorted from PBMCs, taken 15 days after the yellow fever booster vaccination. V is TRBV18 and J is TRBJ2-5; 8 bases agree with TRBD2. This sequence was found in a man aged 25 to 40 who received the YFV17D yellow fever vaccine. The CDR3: CASSPASGSETQYF. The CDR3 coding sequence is TGTGCCAGCTCACCGGCAAGCGGGAGTGAGACCCAGTACTTC.